This passage covers 30 T cell receptor beta chains from one sample sequenced in a study of identical twins (dated by TCRdb to 2015 to 2016). The library was built by means of 5' RACE. The sample was run on an Illumina HiSeq 2000. TCRdb trimmed public reads at Q25 via fastp, called clones via MiXCR and kept in-frame beta chains. Every CDR3 protein is listed once, alongside the most common genes and DNA of its rows. This sample is represented by 1,800,000 or so distinct CDR3 sequences; about 31% of them were singletons. The top ten constitute more than 0.25% of the sample. The sequenced material came from cord blood. These receptors originate from a newborn girl in good health.

As to this clonotype: One base away lies a much larger clone, so this may be a sequencing read error. This rearrangement joins TRBV28 to TRBJ2-7; D is tentatively TRBD1 or TRBD2 (5 bases each). The V gene's germline CDR1 is MDHEN and CDR2 SYDVKM. There are 14 residues in the CDR3. For the CDR3, the DNA is TGTGCCAGCAATTTAAGGGGACCCTCCTACGAGCAGCACTTC. Protein: CASNLRGPSYEQHF.

The rearrangement uses TRBV2 and TRBJ2-1, with no clear D. V shed 2 bases and J shed 8 bases, with 13 bases lying between them. The CDR3 is 14 amino acids. The germline gives CDR1 SNHLY, CDR2 FYNNEI. In DNA form, the CDR3 reads TGTGCCAGCAGTGAACGAAGGGTGTCGGATGAGCAGTTCTTC. Translated, it gives CASSERRVSDEQFF.

The rearrangement links TRBV21-1 to TRBJ1-4; the tabulated D call, TRBD1, remains unverified against the DNA. TRBV21-1 is a known pseudogene. The CDR3 is 15 residues long. The CDR3, as DNA: TGTGCCAGCAGCAAAGAGGGGGGGCTTTATGAAAAACTGTTTTTT. The encoded protein is CASSKEGGLYEKLFF.

The chain carries TRBV7-2 and TRBJ1-2; a weak D match, TRBD1 (5 bases). The germline V gene encodes CDR1 SGHTA and CDR2 FQGNSA. The CDR3 is 16 residues long. The V gene lost 1 base and the J gene lost 0 bases, with 12 bases spanning the gap. CDR3 protein: CASSLGGGASNYGYTF. CDR3 DNA sequence: TGTGCCAGCAGCTTAGGGGGTGGGGCTTCTAACTATGGCTACACCTTC.

The chain links TRBV4-1 to TRBJ2-7; no definite D call. The J call may be wrong; the DNA end is better matched by TRBJ2-5. The CDR3 sequence is 15 residues long. Germline-derived CDR1 and CDR2 are MGHRA and YSYEKL. In DNA form, the CDR3 reads TGCGCCAGCAGCCAAGATTGGAAGCCCCGGGAGACCCAGTACTTC. It specifies CASSQDWKPRETQYF.

This clonotype has just a few counts. The gene calls are TRBV4-1 and TRBJ1-4, with TRBD1 identical over 11 bases. Germline CDR1 MGHRA, CDR2 YSYEKL. Germline trimming cut 5 bases from V and 5 bases from J; bases unmatched to any gene: 19. The CDR3 has 20 amino acids. Here the CDR3 reads CASSGVIWVGTGGSNEKLFF. The CDR3 DNA is TGCGCCAGCAGCGGTGTAATTTGGGTCGGGACAGGGGGGTCGAATGAAAAACTGTTTTTT.

This sequence joins TRBV28 and TRBJ1-5, with D tentatively TRBD1 (5 bases). This CDR3 is 14 amino acids long. Germline V lookup: CDR1 MDHEN, CDR2 SYDVKM. V dropped 3 bases and J dropped 5 bases, with 11 bases sitting between them. CDR3 bases: TGTGCCAGCAGTTTGTGGGGGTTGCATCAGCCCCAGCATTTT. Its protein product is CASSLWGLHQPQHF.

This clonotype occurred a few times. V gene TRBV20-1 combines with J gene TRBJ2-3; 7 nucleotides line up with TRBD2. Germline CDR1 reads DFQATT; CDR2 reads SNEGSKA (reference sequence). Losses at the gene ends were 6 bases for V and 0 bases for J; bases not matched to a gene: 6. This CDR3 has 14 amino acids. The CDR3 protein is CSAQGLPSTDTQYF. CDR3 sequence (DNA): TGCAGTGCCCAGGGACTACCTAGCACAGATACGCAGTATTTT.

The chain has TRBV3-1 and TRBJ2-4; 15 bases map to TRBD2. V trimming: 0 bases; J trimming: 7 bases; junction bases outside the gene matches: 4. CDR3 length: 17 residues. Germline values: CDR1 LGHDT, CDR2 YNNKEL (reference sequence). The CDR3 region is CASSQESGLAGGNIQYF. The DNA for the CDR3 is TGTGCCAGCAGCCAAGAATCCGGACTAGCGGGAGGGAACATTCAGTACTTC.

This clonotype was counted a few times. The J gene is TRBJ1-1, the V gene TRBV7-2; tentative D call: TRBD1 (6 bases). The V end lost 5 bases, the J end lost 3 bases, and 13 bases lay between the germline ends. This CDR3 is built from 14 residues. Germline V CDR1 and CDR2: SGHTA, FQGNSA. The CDR3 DNA reads as TGTGCCAGCAGCCCTTACAGGGTGGACACTGAAGCTTTCTTT. It encodes CASSPYRVDTEAFF. Filled out from reference TRBV7-2 and TRBJ1-1, the complete variable domain reads GAGVSQSPSNKVTEKGKDVELRCDPISGHTALYWYRQSLGQGLEFLIYFQGNSAPDKSGLPSDRFSAERTGGSVSTLTIQRTQQEDSAVYLCASSPYRVDTEAFFGQGTRLTVV.

The gene calls are TRBV2 and TRBJ2-7, with 10 bases identical to TRBD2. The V gene's germline CDR1 is SNHLY and CDR2 FYNNEI. V lost 6 bases, J lost 2 bases, and 7 bases stayed unmatched. This CDR3 is 15 amino acids long. The chain's CDR3 is CASRASSGSAYEQYF. In DNA form, the CDR3 reads TGTGCCAGCAGAGCATCTAGCGGGAGCGCCTACGAGCAGTACTTC.

The chain recombines TRBV18 with TRBJ2-7; no definite D call. CDR3 length equals 16 residues. The V gene's germline CDR1 is KGHSH and CDR2 LQKENI. The ends were cut back, 0 bases at V and 0 bases at J, with 12 bases in the middle. The CDR3 DNA follows: TGTGCCAGCTCACCACCGCGGCCCCTCAGCTCCTACGAGCAGTACTTC. Encoded protein: CASSPPRPLSSYEQYF.

This clonotype has more than one count but fewer than ten. Compared with germline, one end of the junction differs, possibly owing to a read error. The CDR3 DNA follows: TGCAGTGCTTTCACCAGGCTAGCGGGGGGCAATCCGTACCAAGGGACCCAGTACTTC. Encoded protein: CSAFTRLAGGNPYQGTQYF. The chain combines TRBV20-1 with TRBJ2-5, with 11 positions matching TRBD2. CDR3 size: 19 residues. CDR1 is DFQATT and CDR2 is SNEGSKA in the germline V gene (reference sequence).

In this sample, this clonotype turned up a few times. V is TRBV7-9 and J is TRBJ1-1; no firm D call. CDR3 length: 12 amino acids. The V gene lost 8 bases and the J gene lost 1 base, with 8 bases spanning the gap. Germline CDR1 SEHNR, CDR2 FQNEAQ (reference sequence). CDR3 bases: TGTGCCAGCGTTCCAGGGAACACTGAAGCTTTCTTT. This sequence encodes CASVPGNTEAFF.

The sample holds a few counts of this clonotype. V and J are TRBV20-1 and TRBJ2-7, with a weak D call TRBD1 (5 bases). V dropped 3 bases and J dropped 2 bases, with 17 bases sitting between them. The CDR3 is 15 residues long. Germline CDR1 and CDR2: DFQATT and SNEGSKA (reference sequence). The CDR3 reads CSARARQHGAYEQYF. The CDR3 DNA follows: TGCAGTGCTAGGGCGAGACAGCATGGGGCCTACGAGCAGTACTTC.

The chain joins TRBV5-1 to TRBJ2-1, with TRBD1 as a possible D gene (6 bases). The DNA end lines up better with TRBJ2-7; the J call may be wrong. CDR3 length: 16 residues. Germline V lookup: CDR1 SGHRS, CDR2 YFSETQ. CDR3 coding DNA: TGCGCCAGCAGCTTAGTAGTAGACAGGTACTACAATGAGCAGTACTTC. Protein: CASSLVVDRYYNEQYF.

This clonotype showed up just a few times. The V gene is TRBV2, the J gene TRBJ2-1; D is ambiguous. V lost 8 bases, J lost 1 base, and 9 bases lay in between. CDR1 is SNHLY, CDR2 FYNNEI, per germline. CDR3 size: 13 residues. The CDR3 coding sequence is TGTGCCAGCCAGACCCGTTCCTACAATGAGCAGTTCTTC. This gives the protein CASQTRSYNEQFF.

This clonotype was seen only a few times. The gene calls are TRBV28 and TRBJ1-5; 7 nucleotides agree with TRBD1. Germline V lookup: CDR1 MDHEN, CDR2 SYDVKM. Trimming cost V 2 bases and J 0 bases; bases outside gene matches: 7. There are 17 residues in the CDR3. CDR3 bases: TGTGCCAGCAGTTTAGGGACAGCTCTTTATAGCAATCAGCCCCAGCATTTT. It is translated as CASSLGTALYSNQPQHF. The variable domain in full, completed from reference TRBV28 and TRBJ1-5, reads DVKVTQSSRYLVKRTGEKVFLECVQDMDHENMFWYRQDPGLGLRLIYFSYDVKMKEKGDIPEGYSVSREKKERFSLILESASTNQTSMYLCASSLGTALYSNQPQHFGDGTRLSIL.

The chain combines TRBV4-2 with TRBJ1-4; D unclear. The CDR3 sequence is 16 residues long. The V and J ends lost 1 base and 8 bases respectively, with 17 bases between them. The germline gives CDR1 LGHNA, CDR2 YNFKEQ. CDR3 amino acids: CASSQVARGKREKLFF. The DNA for the CDR3 is TGTGCCAGCAGCCAAGTGGCTCGGGGAAAAAGGGAAAAACTGTTTTTT.

V and J are TRBV7-9 and TRBJ2-1; perhaps TRBD2 as D (6 bases). Trimming left V 0 bases short and J 9 bases short, with 18 bases between. The CDR3 consists of 16 residues. CDR1 is SEHNR, CDR2 FQNEAQ, per germline (reference sequence). CDR3 sequence: CASSLADSGPWGEQFF. The DNA of the CDR3 is TGTGCCAGCAGCTTAGCCGATAGCGGACCGTGGGGTGAGCAGTTCTTC. Filled out from reference TRBV7-9 and TRBJ2-1, the complete variable domain reads DTGVSQNPRHKITKRGQNVTFRCDPISEHNRLYWYRQTLGQGPEFLTYFQNEAQLEKSRLLSDRFSAERPKGSFSTLEIQRTEQGDSAMYLCASSLADSGPWGEQFFGPGTRLTVL.

As regards this clonotype: A read error may be the cause here, since a much bigger clone is one base away. The chain joins TRBV10-1 to TRBJ2-3; 12 bases are shared with TRBD2. Germline lookup yields CDR1 WNHNN and CDR2 SYGVQD (reference sequence). This CDR3 spans 16 amino acids. The CDR3 coding sequence is TGCGCCGGCAGTGACCGGACTAGCGGGATAACAGATACGCAGTATTTT. This encodes CAGSDRTSGITDTQYF.

CDR3 sequence (DNA): TGTGCCAGCAGCCAAGATGCTGGGGGGCCTTGTTTTCTTAACTATGGCTACACCTTC. Translated: CASSQDAGGPCFLNYGYTF. The gene calls are TRBV3-1 and TRBJ1-2; D possibly corresponds to TRBD1 (6 bases). The germline V gene has CDR1 LGHDT and CDR2 YNNKEL (reference sequence). The germline V and J ends were trimmed by 0 bases and 1 base, with 21 bases remaining between them. The CDR3 covers 19 residues.

This chain links TRBV20-1 with TRBJ2-1; D possibly uses TRBD1 or TRBD2 (5 bases each). The tail of the sequence fits TRBJ2-7 better, so the J call may be wrong. This CDR3 region has 13 residues. Germline-derived CDR1 and CDR2 are DFQATT and SNEGSKA (reference sequence). The CDR3 reads CSAQVQAGNEQYF. The CDR3 nucleotides are TGCAGTGCTCAGGTACAGGCGGGCAATGAGCAGTACTTC.

This clonotype has at least ten counts. This rearrangement joins TRBV11-2 to TRBJ1-2, with 7 bases lining up with TRBD1. This CDR3 is 14 amino acids long. J gave up 0 bases and V 6 bases, and 4 bases lay outside the gene matches. Germline V gene data show CDR1 as SGHAT and CDR2 as FQNNGV. This chain's CDR3 is CASRPGGSNYGYTF. The CDR3 DNA follows: TGTGCCAGCAGACCAGGGGGATCTAACTATGGCTACACCTTC.

The gene calls are TRBV6-2 or TRBV6-3 and TRBJ2-5; D gene ambiguous. Between the trimmed V and J ends, which lost 8 bases and 0 bases, there was a span of 10 bases. The germline gives CDR1 MNHEY, CDR2 SVGEGT. The CDR3 is made up of 13 amino acids. In DNA form, the CDR3 reads TGTGCCAGCCCCCATCCGTACCAAGAGACCCAGTACTTC. This gives the protein CASPHPYQETQYF.

Only a few counts were recorded for this clonotype. V usage is TRBV12-3 or TRBV12-4 and J usage is TRBJ2-1; 10 nucleotides align to TRBD2. The CDR3 length is 13 residues. V lost 8 bases, J lost 4 bases, and 2 bases stayed unmatched. This chain's CDR3 is CASYSGGYNEQFF. The CDR3 DNA reads as TGTGCCAGCTATAGCGGGGGGTACAATGAGCAGTTCTTC.

This chain links TRBV11-2 with TRBJ2-5; 13 nucleotides agree with TRBD2. Germline V gene lookup returns CDR1 SGHAT and CDR2 FQNNGV. There are 16 residues in the CDR3. Trimming at V came to 5 bases and at J to 4 bases, leaving 7 bases not matched to a gene. DNA of the CDR3: TGTGCCAGCAGCAAGGGACTAGCGGGACGAGGAGAGACCCAGTACTTC. This gives the protein CASSKGLAGRGETQYF.

This clonotype was seen only a few times. The J gene is TRBJ1-3, the V gene TRBV20-1; no clear D gene. V was clipped by 5 bases and J by 4 bases, with 12 bases between them. CDR1 DFQATT and CDR2 SNEGSKA come from the germline V gene (reference sequence). There are 13 residues in the CDR3. The CDR3 spells CSAPPPGGNTIYF. CDR3 DNA sequence: TGCAGTGCTCCCCCCCCGGGCGGAAACACCATATATTTT.

V and J are TRBV20-1 and TRBJ2-1; the D gene is possibly TRBD2 (5 bases). The CDR3 has 14 residues. The germline V gene encodes CDR1 DFQATT and CDR2 SNEGSKA (reference sequence). The V end lost 5 bases, the J end lost 2 bases, and 13 bases lay between the germline ends. The CDR3 DNA follows: TGCAGTGCTTCGTGGACTGACGCCTACAATGAGCAGTTCTTC. Its protein product is CSASWTDAYNEQFF.

This clonotype was observed a handful of times. DNA of the CDR3: TGTGCCAGTCCCCCTTTAGCGGGAGGCCCCACAGATACGCAGTATTTT. Protein: CASPPLAGGPTDTQYF. The chain uses TRBV28 and TRBJ2-3, with 10 bases identical to TRBD2. The CDR3 runs to 16 residues. V lost 9 bases, J lost 2 bases, and 11 bases stayed unmatched. CDR1 is MDHEN, CDR2 SYDVKM, per germline.